The following is a T cell receptor (beta chain) sequence with its context. Antigen unknown. Germline is not matched at one junction end, which may reflect a read error. The sample originates from a study of tumor-infiltrating lymphocytes in primary liver carcinoma. Findings and caveats of the study: In tumor-adjacent and tumor-blood pairs, overlap was lower than in tumor region pairs.

Both blood RNA, taken from unsorted whole blood, and germline DNA were extracted. TCR beta cDNA came from approximately 0.55 ug total RNA, primed with a constant-region primer. Three nested multiplex PCR rounds, a slightly modified ARM-PCR, produced the libraries for TCR beta. For approximately 11 cycles apiece, the opening two PCR rounds ran with TRBV1-TRBV30 forward primers and a C-beta reverse primer. MiXCR was run by TCRdb on the multiplex PCR reads, yielding one entry per CDR3 protein. The data show 190,000 or so distinct CDR3 sequences, with roughly two thirds seen just once and roughly 6.8% held by the top ten. CDR1 SEHNR and CDR2 FQNEAQ come from the germline V gene (reference sequence). The CDR3 is 14 residues long.

Sample: peripheral blood. The clonotype comes from a woman aged 60-70 years with primary liver carcinoma and hepatitis B virus infection. The chain recombines TRBV7-9 with TRBJ1-1; tentatively, D is TRBD1 (6 bases). CDR3 amino acids: CASSSGAANTEAFF. The CDR3 nucleotides are TGTGCCAGCAGCTCAGGGGCGGCCAACACTGAAGCTTTCTTC. Supplemented by reference TRBV7-9 and TRBJ1-1, the full variable domain reads DTGVSQNPRHKITKRGQNVTFRCDPISEHNRLYWYRQTLGQGPEFLTYFQNEAQLEKSRLLSDRFSAERPKGSFSTLEIQRTEQGDSAMYLCASSSGAANTEAFFGQGTRLTVV.